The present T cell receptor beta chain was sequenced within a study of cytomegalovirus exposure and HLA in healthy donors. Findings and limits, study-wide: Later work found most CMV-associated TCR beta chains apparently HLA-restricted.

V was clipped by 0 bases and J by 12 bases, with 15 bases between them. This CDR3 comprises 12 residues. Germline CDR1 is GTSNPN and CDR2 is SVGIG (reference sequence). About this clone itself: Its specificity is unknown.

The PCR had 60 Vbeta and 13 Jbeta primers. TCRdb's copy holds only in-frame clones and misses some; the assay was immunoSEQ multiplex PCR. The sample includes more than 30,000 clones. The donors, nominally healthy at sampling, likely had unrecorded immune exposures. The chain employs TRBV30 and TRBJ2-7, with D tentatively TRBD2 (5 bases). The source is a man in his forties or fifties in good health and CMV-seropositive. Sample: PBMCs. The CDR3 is CAWSVSGISRYF. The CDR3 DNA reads TGTGCCTGGAGTGTATCGGGGATATCTCGGTACTTC. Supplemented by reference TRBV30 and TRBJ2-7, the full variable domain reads SQTIHQWPATLVQPVGSPLSLECTVEGTSNPNLYWYRQAAGRGLQLLFYSVGIGQISSEVPQNLSASRPQDRQFILSSKKLLLSDSGFYLCAWSVSGISRYFGPGTRLTVT.